This T cell receptor (beta chain) was found in a study of blood T cell repertoires in COVID-19. Study-wide background: In each case, the material was cDNA or gDNA derived from T cells, B-cell-depleted T cells, or PBMCs.

Only in-frame clones appear in the TCRdb table, and some are missing; sequencing was by immunoSEQ multiplex PCR. Of 150,000 to 200,000 clones detected, roughly 88% appear once; the ten largest clones hold around 8.6%. This clone appeared a few times. V lost 7 bases to trimming and J lost 5 bases, with 16 bases between them. Germline V gene data show CDR1 as SEHNR and CDR2 as FQNEAQ (reference sequence). The CDR3 totals 14 residues. This TCR came from a woman between 25 and 40 years old who had recovered from COVID-19. The rearrangement uses TRBV7-9 and TRBJ2-3; D is perhaps TRBD1 (5 bases). Sample: PBMCs or T cells enriched from blood (not recorded which). The CDR3 nucleotides read TGTGCCAGCACCAACCAGGGCTCGGGAGATACGCAGTATTTT. Translated: CASTNQGSGDTQYF.